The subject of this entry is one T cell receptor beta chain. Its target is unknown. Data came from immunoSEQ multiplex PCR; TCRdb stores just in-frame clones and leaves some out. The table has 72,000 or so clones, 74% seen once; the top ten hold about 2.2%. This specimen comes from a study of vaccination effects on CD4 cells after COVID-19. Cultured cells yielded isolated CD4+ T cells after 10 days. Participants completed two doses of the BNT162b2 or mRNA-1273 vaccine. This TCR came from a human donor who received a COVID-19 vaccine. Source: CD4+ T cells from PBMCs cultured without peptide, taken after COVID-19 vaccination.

The CDR3 reads CASSYFRAADNSPLHF. CDR3 nucleotide sequence: TGTGCCAGCAGTTACTTCAGGGCAGCAGATAATTCACCCCTCCACTTT. The V gene is TRBV6-5, the J gene TRBJ1-6, with TRBD1 as a possible D gene (5 bases). With 1 base removed from V and 5 bases from J, the gap between germline ends came to 12 bases. Germline loops: CDR1 MNHEY, CDR2 SVGAGI. The CDR3 consists of 16 residues.